The 22 T cell receptor beta chains given below trace back to one sample, sequenced in a study of blood T cells in healthy people across ages (dated by TCRdb to between 2014 and 2017). The receptor library was made with 5' RACE. The run used an Illumina HiSeq 2500. A second PCR of about 6 to 11 cycles was run with a J-beta primer mix and a sample-barcoded 5' primer. TCRdb reprocessing: public reads trimmed at Q25 with fastp, clones called with MiXCR, in-frame beta chains kept. All rows with the same CDR3 protein become a single entry with the most common DNA and genes. For this sample the table gives roughly 1,700,000 distinct CDR3 sequences, of which 25% to 30% were detected only once. The ten largest clones take up 7% to 9% of the sample. The specimen was blood. The receptors were sampled from a woman aged 25 to 39 in good health.

The chain has TRBV6-6 and TRBJ1-5; 8 nucleotides line up with TRBD1. The CDR3 consists of 15 residues. Germline V gives CDR1 MNHNY, CDR2 SVGAGI (reference sequence). After removal of 5 bases from V and 6 bases from J, the junction contained 9 bases not matched to a gene. The CDR3 is CASSPHGQGCQPQHF. The CDR3 DNA sequence: TGTGCCAGCAGTCCCCACGGACAGGGATGTCAGCCCCAGCATTTT.

J is TRBJ2-1 and V is TRBV7-9; 7 bases fit TRBD2. The CDR3 loop spans 14 amino acids. V lost 4 bases and J lost 6; bases outside the gene matches: 6. Per germline, CDR1 SEHNR and CDR2 FQNEAQ (reference sequence). The CDR3 region is CASSSTGTINEQFF. CDR3 DNA sequence: TGTGCCAGCAGCTCGACCGGGACTATCAATGAGCAGTTCTTC.

On this clonotype itself: A much larger clone differs from this one at a single base, so this may be a read error. The CDR3 nucleotides are TGCGCCAGCAGCTTGCTGTTGAAAGCGGGAAGCTACGAGCAGTACTTC. It codes for CASSLLLKAGSYEQYF. The rearrangement links TRBV5-1 to TRBJ2-7; 7 bases are a match to TRBD2. The V and J ends lost 1 base and 3 bases, in that order; junction bases with no gene match: 10. The V gene's germline CDR1 is SGHRS and CDR2 YFSETQ. There are 16 residues in the CDR3.

The gene calls are TRBV14 and TRBJ2-1; D uncertain. The better agreement between TRBJ2-7 and the DNA end casts doubt on the J call. This CDR3 comprises 14 residues. The germline gives CDR1 SGHDN, CDR2 FVKESK. Here the CDR3 reads CASSPLGSGYEQYF. As DNA, the CDR3 is TGTGCCAGCAGCCCGCTAGGTTCTGGGTACGAGCAGTACTTC.

The CDR3 DNA follows: TGTGCCAGCAGGGAACGGGACAGTGGGGACGAGCAGTACTTC. Residues: CASRERDSGDEQYF. The genes are TRBV6-1 and TRBJ2-7; 7 nucleotides agree with TRBD1. Germline V lookup: CDR1 MNHNS, CDR2 SASEGT. The V and J ends lost 6 bases and 5 bases, in that order; junction bases with no gene match: 10. There are 14 residues in the CDR3.

A remark on this clonotype: Just one base apart from a much larger clone, this may be a read error. CDR3 loop: CASSLAGGGDTRYF. CDR3 nucleotides: TGTGCCAGCAGCTTAGCCGGGGGAGGGGATACGCGGTATTTT. V gene TRBV11-2 combines with J gene TRBJ2-3; TRBD2 agrees at 7 bases. Germline CDR1 is SGHAT and CDR2 is FQNNGV. The CDR3 loop spans 14 amino acids. Combining the CDR3 with reference TRBV11-2 and TRBJ2-3 gives the whole variable domain EAGVAQSPRYKIIEKRQSVAFWCNPISGHATLYWYQQILGQGPKLLIQFQNNGVVDDSQLPKDRFSAERLKGVDSTLKIQPAKLEDSAVYLCASSLAGGGDTRYFGPGTRLTVL.

The chain recombines TRBV29-1 with TRBJ1-1; D might be TRBD1 (6 bases). Between the trimmed V and J ends, which lost 6 bases and 0 bases, there was a span of 14 bases. This CDR3 is built from 14 residues. Germline CDR1 SQVTM, CDR2 ANQGSEA. CDR3 DNA sequence: TGCAGCGTAGAGGACAGCGATTTGAACACTGAAGCTTTCTTT. The encoded protein is CSVEDSDLNTEAFF.

This clonotype showed up many times. The chain links TRBV21-1 to TRBJ2-7; the table's D call TRBD1 went unverified against the DNA. TRBV21-1 represents a pseudogene. The CDR3 contains 13 residues. The CDR3 loop reads CASSSRTGIEQYF. The CDR3 DNA reads TGTGCCAGCAGCAGCCGGACAGGGATCGAGCAGTACTTC.

As to this clonotype: At one end, the junction sequence differs from germline, possibly due to a read error. The chain couples TRBV15 to TRBJ2-2, with 8 nucleotides matching TRBD1. Germline V gene data show CDR1 as LNHNV and CDR2 as YYDKDF (reference sequence). There are 15 residues in the CDR3. DNA for the CDR3: TGTGCCACCAGCCCTAGGACAGGGCATGGCGGGGAGCGGTTTTTT. This gives the protein CATSPRTGHGGERFF.

The chain employs TRBV20-1 and TRBJ2-7; 7 nucleotides align to TRBD2. V shed 6 bases and J 4 bases; nucleotides not matched to a gene: 15. This CDR3 is 15 amino acids long. Germline assignment: CDR1 DFQATT and CDR2 SNEGSKA (reference sequence). CDR3 DNA sequence: TGCAGTGCCAAGGGAACGATAGCGGGCCCGTACGAGCAGTACTTC. Its translation: CSAKGTIAGPYEQYF.

The J gene is TRBJ2-2, the V gene TRBV10-3; D gene uncertain. Trimming took 3 bases from V and 5 from J, leaving 19 bases between them. Germline V CDR1 and CDR2: ENHRY, SYGVKD. CDR3 length: 17 residues. CDR3 nucleotide sequence: TGTGCCATCAGTGATCCCGCGGCATCGACCCTTACCGGGGAGCTGTTTTTT. It is translated as CAISDPAASTLTGELFF.

This rearrangement joins TRBV3-1 to TRBJ2-3; 9 bases agree with TRBD2. V trimming: 3 bases; J trimming: 6 bases; junction bases outside the gene matches: 10. Germline CDR1 and CDR2: LGHDT and YNNKEL (reference sequence). This CDR3 region has 16 residues. CDR3: CASSQPRGGGADTQYF. In DNA form, the CDR3 reads TGTGCCAGCAGCCAGCCTCGGGGCGGGGGGGCGGATACGCAGTATTTT.

J is TRBJ2-1 and V is TRBV12-3 or TRBV12-4; D is undetermined. Trimming shortened V by 10 bases and J by 5 bases, and 12 bases separated the two germline ends. The CDR3 consists of 12 residues. CDR3 sequence reads: CAITQWDNEQFF. CDR3 sequence (DNA): TGTGCCATCACCCAATGGGACAATGAGCAGTTCTTC.

This clonotype was found a few times. This may come from a read error, since a much larger clone is one base off. The chain joins TRBV12-3 or TRBV12-4 to TRBJ2-1, with 8 nucleotides matching TRBD1. The CDR3 has 15 amino acids. The CDR3 nucleotides are TGTGCCAGCGGTTTTGACAGGGGTGGATACAATGAGCAGTTCTTC. Its translation: CASGFDRGGYNEQFF.

V and J are TRBV7-2 and TRBJ2-5; TRBD2 might be the D (5 bases). The CDR3 has 12 amino acids. V was cut by 4 bases and J by 11 bases, with 14 bases left in between. Germline lookup yields CDR1 SGHTA and CDR2 FQGNSA. For the CDR3, the DNA is TGTGCCAGCAGCTCTAGGACTGATCCGCAGTACTTC. It yields the protein CASSSRTDPQYF.

This clonotype was found many times. The chain has TRBV28 and TRBJ2-7; D might be TRBD2 (5 bases). Germline lookup yields CDR1 MDHEN and CDR2 SYDVKM. Trimming left V 10 bases short and J 0 bases short, with 13 bases between. The CDR3 runs 13 residues. CDR3 amino acids: CATYRRSSYEQYF. CDR3 nucleotide sequence: TGTGCCACCTACCGGAGGAGCTCCTACGAGCAGTACTTC.

The chain carries TRBV20-1 and TRBJ1-5; no clear D gene. The V gene's germline CDR1 is DFQATT and CDR2 SNEGSKA (reference sequence). V was cut by 1 base and J by 4 bases, with 11 bases left in between. This CDR3 has 14 residues. The CDR3 reads CSARGRLGNQPQHF. CDR3 DNA: TGCAGTGCTAGAGGCAGGTTGGGAAATCAGCCCCAGCATTTT.

This clonotype came up a few times. The J gene is TRBJ2-5, the V gene TRBV9; 13 nucleotides match TRBD2. Germline CDR1 SGDLS, CDR2 YYNGEE. This CDR3 has 17 amino acids. The J segment lost 5 bases and the V segment lost 0 bases, leaving 7 bases of the junction unmatched. The CDR3 loop reads CASSVEGLAGVAETQYF. The DNA of the CDR3 is TGTGCCAGCAGCGTAGAAGGACTAGCGGGAGTTGCGGAGACCCAGTACTTC.

This clonotype turned up a few times. The rearrangement uses TRBV10-3 and TRBJ2-6; D not certain. Trimming removed 3 bases from V and 0 bases from J, with 6 bases in between. The CDR3 extends over 15 amino acids. The germline CDR1 and CDR2 sequences are ENHRY and SYGVKD. The CDR3 DNA is TGTGCCATCAGTGACGGTCTCTCTGGGGCCAACGTCCTGACTTTC. Translation gives CAISDGLSGANVLTF.

The sample holds many counts of this clonotype. The chain has TRBV20-1 and TRBJ2-7, with TRBD1 matching 7 bases. V shed 4 bases and J 5 bases; nucleotides not matched to a gene: 5. This CDR3 is built from 12 residues. Germline assignment: CDR1 DFQATT and CDR2 SNEGSKA (reference sequence). The CDR3 here is CSATPTGDEQYF. Here the CDR3 DNA reads TGCAGTGCTACGCCCACAGGGGACGAGCAGTACTTC.

This clonotype was recorded at least ten times. The chain joins TRBV12-3 or TRBV12-4 to TRBJ1-2; D possibly corresponds to TRBD1 (5 bases). The length of the CDR3 is 13 residues. Trimming took off 6 bases at V and 4 bases at J, with 12 bases between the two ends. CDR3 loop: CASSPGSAYGYTF. The CDR3 DNA reads TGTGCCAGCAGCCCAGGGTCGGCCTATGGCTACACCTTC.

The chain carries TRBV7-2 and TRBJ2-5; 12 nucleotides line up with TRBD1. This CDR3 has 18 amino acids. The ends lost 4 bases at V and 5 bases at J; junction bases unmatched: 14. Looked up from germline, CDR1 is SGHTA and CDR2 is FQGNSA. The CDR3 spells CASSSPHFGTGGRETQYF. The CDR3 DNA reads TGTGCCAGCAGCTCGCCACACTTTGGGACAGGGGGCAGGGAGACCCAGTACTTC.